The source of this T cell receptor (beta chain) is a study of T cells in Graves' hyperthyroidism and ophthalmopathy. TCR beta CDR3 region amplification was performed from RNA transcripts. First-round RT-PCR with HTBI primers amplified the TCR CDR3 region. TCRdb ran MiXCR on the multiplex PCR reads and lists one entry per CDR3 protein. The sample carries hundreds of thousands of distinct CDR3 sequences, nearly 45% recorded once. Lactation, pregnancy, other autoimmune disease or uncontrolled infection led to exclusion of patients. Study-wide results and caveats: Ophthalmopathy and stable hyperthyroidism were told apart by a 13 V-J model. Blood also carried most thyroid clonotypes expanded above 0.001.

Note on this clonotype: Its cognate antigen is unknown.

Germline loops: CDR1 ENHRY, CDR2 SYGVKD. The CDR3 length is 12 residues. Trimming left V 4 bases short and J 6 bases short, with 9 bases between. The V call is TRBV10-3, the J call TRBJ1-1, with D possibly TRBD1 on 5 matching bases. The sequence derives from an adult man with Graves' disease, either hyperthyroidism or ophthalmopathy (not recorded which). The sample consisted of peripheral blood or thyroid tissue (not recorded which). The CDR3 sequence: CAISAAGPEAFF. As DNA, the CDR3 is TGTGCCATCAGTGCAGCAGGGCCTGAAGCTTTCTTT.